This T cell receptor beta chain is drawn from a study of OX40 agonist ivuxolimab in advanced cancers. Study details: Patients received the agonistic anti-OX40 (CD134) antibody ivuxolimab. Among those treated, three patients had partial responses, one with hepatocellular carcinoma and two with cutaneous melanoma. Patients received ivuxolimab, an intravenous treatment, every 2 weeks at 0.01 to 10 mg/kg.

Concerning this clone itself: What it binds is not known.

Sequencing was performed with immunoSEQ multiplex PCR; in TCRdb, only in-frame clones are kept and a portion is missing. Of 50,000 to 75,000 clones listed, around 91% are singletons. The V and J ends lost 3 bases and 0 bases respectively, with 9 bases between them. In germline, CDR1 is MNHEY, CDR2 SMNVEV (reference sequence). The CDR3 runs 15 residues. The study's findings and limits: Patients who responded partially at 0.1-3.0 mg/kg showed clonal expansion ranking among the lowest.

The receptor's source is an adult with an advanced solid tumor such as melanoma, head and neck, liver or kidney cancer. Sequences were derived from CD4+ or CD8+ T cells sorted from blood, sampled in a trial of the OX40 agonist ivuxolimab. The V and J genes are TRBV27 and TRBJ2-1; D perhaps matches TRBD2 (6 bases). This CDR3 reads CASSLGLYSYNEQFF. CDR3 DNA sequence: TGTGCCAGCAGTTTGGGACTCTACTCCTACAATGAGCAGTTCTTC.